This T cell receptor beta chain was observed in a study of vaccination and CD4 T cells after COVID-19. The Oncomine TCR Beta short-read assay sequenced DNA from cultured CD4+ T cells. TCRdb ran MiXCR on the PCR reads and lists one entry per CDR3 protein. Here the sample spans about 8,000 distinct CDR3 sequences, more than 35% being singletons. This clonotype occurred a few times. The antigen is undetermined. CDR3 length: 14 amino acids. V shed 6 bases, J shed 4 bases, and the junction held 4 bases outside the gene matches. Germline CDR1 is SNHLY and CDR2 is FYNNEI. Treatment reported: roughly ten-day PBMC culture with coronavirus spike peptide pools or control peptides (ViraFEST assay). These CD4+ T cells came from an unexposed donor, sampled before the COVID-19 pandemic (2011-2018).

The sample comprised CD4+ T cells from blood, cultured in vitro. This TCR derives from a human donor in good health. The gene calls are TRBV2 and TRBJ2-2; 8 bases agree with TRBD1. This CDR3 reads CASRDRAATGELFF. The CDR3, as DNA: TGTGCCAGCAGGGACAGGGCGGCCACCGGGGAGCTGTTTTTT.